Below are 6 T cell receptor beta chains sequenced from a single sample in a study of Ad26.COV2.S vaccination and SARS-CoV-2 variants (dated by TCRdb to about 2021). The treatment or condition tag for this specimen amounts to: around 19 received Ad26.COV2.S at low or high dose, single or two shots; 5 received placebo; per-sample allocation not given. For vaccine and placebo recipients, repertoires were sequenced using samples collected on day 63 after the first injection. To prepare the library, the immunoSEQ multiplex PCR assay was applied. TCRdb carries this immuneACCESS record with in-frame sequences only. Its versions omit some clonotypes, under half of them owing to an unresolved V gene in the studies checked, with the rest unexplained. The sample table holds approximately 410,000 clones, of which about 92% were seen once. The top ten hold 1.5% to 2% of the sample. The specimen was peripheral blood, collected in a trial of Ad26.COV2.S vaccine versus placebo. Receptor source: a person between 18 and 65 years old who received the Ad26.COV2.S COVID-19 vaccine or a placebo.

The rearrangement joins TRBV6-5 to TRBJ1-1; TRBD1 might be the D (6 bases). This CDR3 spans 15 amino acids. Germline V gene data show CDR1 as MNHEY and CDR2 as SVGAGI. Deletions cut 6 bases from V and 1 base from J, with 15 bases between. CDR3 sequence: CASRQDRWQNTEAFF. The CDR3 nucleotides are TGTGCCAGCAGGCAAGACAGGTGGCAGAACACTGAAGCTTTCTTT.

The genes are TRBV5-4 and TRBJ2-2, with D hard to call. Germline V gene lookup returns CDR1 SGHNT and CDR2 YYREEE (reference sequence). Deletions cut 2 bases from V and 13 bases from J, with 9 bases between. The CDR3 contains 11 residues. The CDR3 is CASSFPGALFF. The DNA of the CDR3 is TGTGCCAGCAGCTTCCCCGGTGCGCTGTTTTTT.

In regard to this clone: Within the sample, other DNA sequences also encode this same CDR3. V is TRBV6-5 and J is TRBJ1-5, with unresolved D. V gave up 2 bases and J gave up 2 bases, with 7 bases separating them. CDR1 is MNHEY, CDR2 SVGAGI, per germline. The CDR3 contains 14 residues. For the CDR3, the DNA is TGTGCCAGCAGTTACAGGGATGGCAATCAGCCCCAGCATTTT. It encodes CASSYRDGNQPQHF.

This clone was picked up one time. The CDR3 sequence is CASSRGGAENTGELFF. In nucleotides, the CDR3 is TGCGCCAGCAGCCGAGGGGGAGCGGAGAACACCGGGGAGCTGTTTTTT. The J gene is TRBJ2-2, the V gene TRBV4-3; the D gene is possibly TRBD1 (6 bases). CDR3 size: 16 residues. The germline V and J ends were trimmed by 4 bases and 1 base, with 13 bases remaining between them. Germline V CDR1 and CDR2: LGHNA, YSLEER.

This sequence joins TRBV19 and TRBJ2-5; tentative D call: TRBD2 (5 bases). Trimming pared 5 bases from V and 4 bases from J, leaving 11 bases between. From germline, CDR1 is LNHDA and CDR2 SQIVND (reference sequence). This CDR3 has 13 amino acids. CDR3 protein: CASSLAFGETQYF. The CDR3 DNA reads TGTGCCAGTAGTTTAGCGTTTGGAGAGACCCAGTACTTC.

This clone was counted only a few times. This chain uses TRBV9 with TRBJ1-1, with TRBD1 matching 7 bases. There are 15 residues in the CDR3. J was trimmed by 7 bases and V by 0 bases; bases with no gene match: 9. CDR1 SGDLS and CDR2 YYNGEE come from the germline V gene. CDR3 sequence reads: CASSVEGTGAGEAFF. Here the CDR3 DNA reads TGTGCCAGCAGCGTAGAGGGCACAGGGGCTGGTGAAGCTTTCTTT.